This TCR beta chain was retrieved from a study of T cell repertoires in cytomegalovirus infection. About the research overall: Public TCR beta signatures marked donors with CMV infection and the matching HLA.

TCRdb reanalysed the reads using MiXCR and keeps one entry per CDR3 protein. This table holds more than 250,000 distinct CDR3 sequences, about 25% found once. Comment on this clonotype: Its target is not known.

The CDR3 spans 13 residues. The V gene's germline CDR1 is SGHAT and CDR2 FQNNGV. Trimming took off 2 bases at V and 9 bases at J, with 11 bases between the two ends. The sequence came from a human donor in good health (CMV status not recorded). Some clones in this sample may be carry-over from other donors' samples. This rearrangement joins TRBV11-2 to TRBJ2-1; D gene ambiguous. The material was cultured PBMCs, obtained from culture after CMV antigen stimulation. The CDR3: CASSLKPGGEQFF. In DNA form, the CDR3 reads TGTGCCAGCAGCTTAAAACCTGGCGGTGAGCAGTTCTTC.